The 30 T cell receptor beta chains below all came from one sample that was sequenced in a study of blood T cell repertoires in COVID-19. Only in-frame clones appear in the TCRdb table, and some are missing; sequencing was by immunoSEQ multiplex PCR. The table includes around 95,000 clones, roughly 85% detected once. The sample taken for sequencing was peripheral blood. The receptors here all came from a woman aged 70-85 years with acute or convalescent COVID-19.

This chain uses TRBV19 with TRBJ2-3; 9 nucleotides line up with TRBD1. Germline values: CDR1 LNHDA, CDR2 SQIVND (reference sequence). Trimming took 6 bases from V and 4 from J; bases not matched to a gene: 8. The CDR3 contains 15 residues. The CDR3 nucleotides are TGTGCCAGTAGGGGGACGGGACAGGGTTCAGATACGCAGTATTTT. This gives the protein CASRGTGQGSDTQYF. Drawing the rest from reference TRBV19 and TRBJ2-3, the complete variable domain is DGGITQSPKYLFRKEGQNVTLSCEQNLNHDAMYWYRQDPGQGLRLIYYSQIVNDFQKGDIAEGYSVSREKKESFPLTVTSAQKNPTAFYLCASRGTGQGSDTQYFGPGTRLTVL.

The chain has TRBV14 and TRBJ2-1, with 8 bases aligning to TRBD2. CDR1 SGHDN and CDR2 FVKESK come from the germline V gene. Trimming at V came to 0 bases and at J to 15 bases, leaving 16 bases not matched to a gene. The CDR3 sequence is 16 residues long. The CDR3 is CASSQERGLVAGTRFF. The CDR3 bases are TGTGCCAGCAGCCAAGAGCGGGGTTTAGTAGCGGGGACTAGGTTCTTC.

J is TRBJ1-1 and V is TRBV5-6; tentative D call: TRBD1 (5 bases). The germline CDR1 and CDR2 sequences are SGHDT and YYEEEE. V lost 4 bases to trimming and J lost 0 bases, with 16 bases between them. The CDR3 covers 16 residues. CDR3 sequence (DNA): TGTGCCAGCAGCAGGGGTCGTGTCAGCATGAACACTGAAGCTTTCTTT. This encodes CASSRGRVSMNTEAFF.

This clone occurred once. This rearrangement joins TRBV5-1 to TRBJ1-3; 9 nucleotides match TRBD1. Trimming removed 2 bases from V and 4 bases from J; junction bases left unmatched: 1. This CDR3 is 14 amino acids long. From germline, CDR1 is SGHRS and CDR2 YFSETQ. The CDR3 sequence is CASSFGQGGNTIYF. Written as DNA, the CDR3 is TGCGCCAGCAGCTTTGGACAGGGGGGAAACACCATATATTTT.

The rearrangement uses TRBV27 and TRBJ2-1, with D tentatively TRBD1 (5 bases). CDR3 size: 16 residues. Trimming cost V 3 bases and J 4 bases, with 16 bases left between them. The germline CDR1 and CDR2 sequences are MNHEY and SMNVEV (reference sequence). The chain's CDR3 is CASSLPTGDHYNEQFF. DNA of the CDR3: TGTGCCAGCAGTTTGCCTACAGGAGACCATTACAATGAGCAGTTCTTC.

J is TRBJ2-7 and V is TRBV5-1; the D is unclear. Per germline, CDR1 SGHRS and CDR2 YFSETQ. V was shortened by 4 bases and J by 5 bases, with 13 bases between the two germline ends. The length of the CDR3 is 13 residues. CDR3 in amino acids: CASSRNGLDEQYV. The CDR3 DNA reads TGCGCCAGCAGCCGTAACGGTCTGGACGAGCAGTACGTC.

Written as DNA, the CDR3 is TGTGCCAGCAGAACTAACAGGGACGGCTACACCTTC. The encoded protein is CASRTNRDGYTF. The chain uses TRBV3-1 (or the pseudogene TRBV3-2) and TRBJ1-2; possibly TRBD1 for D (6 bases). CDR3 size: 12 residues. Trimming left V 6 bases short and J 8 bases short, with 13 bases between. CDR1 LGHDT and CDR2 YNNKEL come from the germline V gene (reference sequence).

V gene TRBV11-3 combines with J gene TRBJ2-1, with D possibly matching TRBD2 (6 bases). The CDR3 is 13 residues long. Germline V gives CDR1 SGHNT, CDR2 YENEEA. The V end was cut by 5 bases, the J end by 9 bases, with 14 bases between. In DNA form, the CDR3 reads TGTGCCAGCAGCCTATCGGGGGAATTTGAGCAGTTCTTC. It encodes CASSLSGEFEQFF.

V usage is TRBV6-5 and J usage is TRBJ2-3; 7 bases fit TRBD2. CDR3 length equals 16 residues. Germline CDR1 reads MNHEY; CDR2 reads SVGAGI. V lost 4 bases to trimming and J lost 2 bases; unmatched junction nucleotides: 9. As DNA, the CDR3 is TGTGCCAGCAGTTTGCTTTGGGGGGGGATCACAGATACGCAGTATTTT. Translating gives CASSLLWGGITDTQYF.

The chain combines TRBV19 with TRBJ1-6; possible D gene TRBD1, 6 bases. Germline V gene data show CDR1 as LNHDA and CDR2 as SQIVND (reference sequence). Trimming removed 1 base from V and 7 bases from J, with 11 bases in between. This CDR3 has 15 residues. CDR3 in DNA: TGTGCCAGTAGTATAGGAGGACAGTTAAATTCACCCCTCCACTTT. As protein: CASSIGGQLNSPLHF.

This clone is a singleton in its sample. The CDR3: CASSLSNYGYTF. CDR3 nucleotides: TGTGCCAGCAGCCTCAGTAACTATGGCTACACCTTC. The chain is built from TRBV7-9 and TRBJ1-2, with D uncertain. Germline CDR1 is SEHNR and CDR2 is FQNEAQ (reference sequence). V was cut by 5 bases and J by 1 base, with 5 bases left in between. This CDR3 comprises 12 residues.

This chain links TRBV3-1 (or the pseudogene TRBV3-2) with TRBJ1-2; D might be TRBD1 (5 bases). CDR1 LGHDT and CDR2 YNNKEL come from the germline V gene (reference sequence). This CDR3 has 13 residues. The V end lost 4 bases, the J end lost 7 bases, and 13 bases lay between the germline ends. CDR3 loop: CASSPRSGGGYTF. CDR3 in DNA: TGTGCCAGCAGCCCTCGTTCGGGGGGTGGCTACACCTTC.

The chain combines TRBV6-2 or TRBV6-3 with TRBJ1-1; D is unclear. CDR1 and CDR2 from the germline V gene are MNHEY and SVGEGT. The CDR3 is made up of 14 amino acids. The germline V and J ends were trimmed by 0 bases and 4 bases, with 9 bases remaining between them. CDR3 nucleotide sequence: TGTGCCAGCAGTTACTCGAAATCGGGCACTGAAGCTTTCTTT. Translated: CASSYSKSGTEAFF.

This clone was seen repeatedly, ten times or more. The V and J genes are TRBV2 and TRBJ2-5; D may be TRBD1 (7 bases). The CDR3 length is 15 residues. Germline V CDR1 and CDR2: SNHLY, FYNNEI. V shed 9 bases and J shed 0 bases, with 17 bases lying between them. The CDR3 nucleotides are TGTGCCAGTGGGGCGGGACAGATGTACCAAGAGACCCAGTACTTC. Its translation: CASGAGQMYQETQYF.

CDR3 protein: CASSLVAVMNTEAFF. Written as DNA, the CDR3 is TGCGCCAGCAGCTTGGTAGCAGTAATGAACACTGAAGCTTTCTTT. The chain combines TRBV5-1 with TRBJ1-1; no reliable D call. Germline V gene data show CDR1 as SGHRS and CDR2 as YFSETQ. Trimming cost V 0 bases and J 0 bases, with 9 bases left between them. The CDR3 extends over 15 amino acids.

The rearrangement joins TRBV29-1 to TRBJ2-4; 7 nucleotides align to TRBD1. The trim removed 5 bases at V and 7 bases at J, leaving 5 bases unmatched. The CDR3 loop spans 12 amino acids. Germline CDR1 and CDR2: SQVTM and ANQGSEA. CDR3 loop: CSVWTGDNIQYF. Here the CDR3 DNA reads TGCAGCGTTTGGACAGGCGACAACATTCAGTACTTC.

V gene TRBV5-5 combines with J gene TRBJ1-6; 8 nucleotides line up with TRBD1. Trimming removed 4 bases from V and 8 bases from J; junction bases left unmatched: 5. The CDR3 is made up of 14 amino acids. Germline-derived CDR1 and CDR2 are SGHKS and YYEKEE (reference sequence). CDR3 sequence (DNA): TGTGCCAGCAGCCCACGACAGGGGTATTCACCCCTCCACTTT. Amino acid sequence: CASSPRQGYSPLHF.

The rearrangement joins TRBV14 to TRBJ1-5; D is unresolved. CDR3 length: 14 residues. V was pared by 1 base and J by 6 bases, with 10 bases between. CDR1 and CDR2 from the germline V gene are SGHDN and FVKESK. The CDR3 bases are TGTGCCAGCAGCCAAGCGGGTTTGAGTCAGCCCCAGCATTTT. Residues: CASSQAGLSQPQHF.

The chain carries TRBV7-9 and TRBJ2-5; D gene ambiguous. V was trimmed by 5 bases and J by 9 bases, leaving 7 bases between them. Germline V gene sequence: CDR1 SEHNR, CDR2 FQNEAQ (reference sequence). The CDR3 covers 10 residues. The CDR3 sequence is CASSPQAQYF. The CDR3 DNA sequence: TGTGCCAGCAGCCCCCAGGCCCAGTACTTC.

J is TRBJ1-4 and V is TRBV10-3, with a possible D match to TRBD1 (6 bases). In germline, CDR1 is ENHRY, CDR2 SYGVKD. The CDR3 totals 13 residues. Trimming stripped 6 bases from V and 3 bases from J, with 8 bases between. Here the CDR3 reads CAIRTGPNEKLFF. The CDR3 bases are TGTGCCATCAGGACAGGTCCTAATGAAAAACTGTTTTTT.

This chain connects TRBV15 to TRBJ2-3; 11 nucleotides align to TRBD2. This CDR3 comprises 16 residues. In germline, CDR1 is LNHNV, CDR2 YYDKDF (reference sequence). V trimming: 3 bases; J trimming: 2 bases; junction bases outside the gene matches: 4. The DNA for the CDR3 is TGTGCCACCAGCAGGGCTAGCGGGGGGTACACAGATACGCAGTATTTT. Translated: CATSRASGGYTDTQYF.

This chain joins TRBV6-1 and TRBJ1-2; unclear D gene. Germline V gene data show CDR1 as MNHNS and CDR2 as SASEGT. Trimming shortened V by 3 bases and J by 5 bases, and 10 bases separated the two germline ends. The CDR3 runs 13 residues. The CDR3 DNA reads TGTGCCAGCAGTGACGAAGGGAGGTATGGCTACACCTTC. It encodes CASSDEGRYGYTF.

The chain combines TRBV7-6 with TRBJ1-4, with D possibly matching TRBD1 (6 bases). Trimming pared 3 bases from V and 5 bases from J, leaving 10 bases between. CDR1 SGHVS and CDR2 FNYEAQ come from the germline V gene. This CDR3 region has 14 residues. The chain's CDR3 is CASSLKGHNEKLFF. The CDR3 DNA follows: TGTGCCAGCAGCTTGAAGGGACACAATGAAAAACTGTTTTTT.

Here the CDR3 reads CASSPSVEDGYTF. CDR3 bases: TGTGCCAGCAGTCCCTCTGTGGAGGACGGCTACACCTTC. The V gene is TRBV6-6, the J gene TRBJ1-2; no firm D call. The V gene lost 5 bases and the J gene lost 8 bases, with 15 bases spanning the gap. The CDR3 extends over 13 amino acids. CDR1 MNHNY and CDR2 SVGAGI come from the germline V gene (reference sequence).

J is TRBJ2-2 and V is TRBV9; D not certain. CDR1 is SGDLS, CDR2 YYNGEE, per germline. Trimming removed 0 bases from V and 1 base from J, with 7 bases in between. The CDR3 runs 15 residues. The DNA of the CDR3 is TGTGCCAGCAGCGTAGTCGAGCGGAACACCGGGGAGCTGTTTTTT. Amino acids: CASSVVERNTGELFF.

In its sample, this clone was seen once. The V call is TRBV3-1 (or the pseudogene TRBV3-2), the J call TRBJ2-7; 9 positions agree with TRBD1. V trimming: 6 bases; J trimming: 6 bases; junction bases outside the gene matches: 15. Germline CDR1 is LGHDT and CDR2 is YNNKEL (reference sequence). The CDR3 is made up of 16 amino acids. The CDR3 DNA reads as TGTGCCAGCAGAGGGAGAGGCGGGACAGGGATGTTCGAGCAGTACTTC. It translates to CASRGRGGTGMFEQYF.

The chain links TRBV5-6 to TRBJ1-2; no clear D gene. The germline V gene encodes CDR1 SGHDT and CDR2 YYEEEE. V was shortened by 4 bases and J by 8 bases, with 21 bases between the two germline ends. The CDR3 covers 15 residues. CDR3 DNA: TGTGCCAGCAGCCCGATGGACCGGACTATTATAGGCTACACCTTC. It is translated as CASSPMDRTIIGYTF.

The chain employs TRBV28 and TRBJ1-5; D might be TRBD1 (5 bases). The CDR3 has 13 residues. Germline lookup yields CDR1 MDHEN and CDR2 SYDVKM. The ends were cut back, 4 bases at V and 4 bases at J, with 8 bases in the middle. CDR3 region: CASSSDRNQPQHF. The CDR3 region has the DNA TGTGCCAGCAGTTCCGACAGAAATCAGCCCCAGCATTTT.

The chain uses TRBV6-2 or TRBV6-3 and TRBJ2-5; D might be TRBD2 (5 bases). The V gene lost 5 bases and the J gene lost 2 bases, with 12 bases spanning the gap. The CDR3 totals 14 residues. The germline gives CDR1 MNHEY, CDR2 SVGEGT. The CDR3 DNA reads as TGTGCCAGCAGTCCGGGGATGGGGCAAGAGACCCAGTACTTC. Encoded protein: CASSPGMGQETQYF.

The genes are TRBV6-1 and TRBJ2-3, with a weak D call TRBD1 (5 bases). The CDR3 runs 16 residues. In germline, CDR1 is MNHNS, CDR2 SASEGT. V was trimmed by 0 bases and J by 0 bases, leaving 10 bases between them. The DNA of the CDR3 is TGTGCCAGCAGTGAAGCGTGGACAACTAGCACAGATACGCAGTATTTT. Amino acid sequence: CASSEAWTTSTDTQYF.